Listed below are T cell receptor beta chains from one sample, sequenced in a study of blood T cell repertoires in COVID-19. The method was immunoSEQ multiplex PCR; TCRdb's version includes in-frame clones alone and lacks a portion of them. Counted here are 170,000 or so clones, roughly 85% occurring once; the ten biggest clones make up 26%. The sequenced material came from peripheral blood. The receptors stem from a woman in her 70s with acute or convalescent COVID-19. CDR3s include the opening cysteine and the closing phenylalanine or tryptophan.

v_gene: TRBV5-5; j_gene: TRBJ1-1; CDR3aa: CASSLAPKNTEAFF
v_gene: TRBV7-9; j_gene: TRBJ2-2; CDR3aa: CASRSLFFGELFF
v_gene: TRBV11-2; j_gene: TRBJ2-7; CDR3aa: CASSRTGTRIEQYF
v_gene: TRBV3-1/TRBV3-2; j_gene: TRBJ2-5; CDR3aa: CASSHRWSETQYF
v_gene: TRBV12-5; j_gene: TRBJ2-3; CDR3aa: CASGASGRDTQYF
v_gene: TRBV29-1; j_gene: TRBJ2-4; CDR3aa: CSVVSVLENIQYF
v_gene: TRBV19; j_gene: TRBJ2-1; CDR3aa: CASSIFAGSYNEQFF
v_gene: TRBV7-3; j_gene: TRBJ2-7; CDR3aa: CASSLAGSYEQYF
v_gene: TRBV6-5; j_gene: TRBJ1-3; CDR3aa: CASRATGLENTIYF
v_gene: TRBV4-1; j_gene: TRBJ1-6; CDR3aa: CASSQGAGPWTSPLHF
v_gene: TRBV11-2; j_gene: TRBJ2-1; CDR3aa: CASSLDGGGSYNEQFF
v_gene: TRBV6-2/TRBV6-3; j_gene: TRBJ1-2; CDR3aa: CASSYPPRQGNYGYTF
v_gene: TRBV14; j_gene: TRBJ1-4; CDR3aa: CASSPSRNRFGKLFF
v_gene: TRBV4-2; j_gene: TRBJ1-2; CDR3aa: CASSQENRGSYVRTF
v_gene: TRBV3-1/TRBV3-2; j_gene: TRBJ2-1; CDR3aa: CASSQDGSYNEQFF
v_gene: TRBV29-1; j_gene: TRBJ2-7; CDR3aa: CSVVQVSTEQYF
v_gene: TRBV5-4; j_gene: TRBJ2-1; CDR3aa: CASSSRGGGSFSYNEQFF
v_gene: TRBV5-1; j_gene: TRBJ2-7; CDR3aa: CASSLLAENYEQYF
v_gene: TRBV7-9; j_gene: TRBJ2-7; CDR3aa: CASSPRIGTHDSYEQYF
v_gene: TRBV19; j_gene: TRBJ1-2; CDR3aa: CASSIQGAPNYGYTF
v_gene: TRBV4-1; j_gene: TRBJ2-1; CDR3aa: CASSQPTAAGGPNEQFF
v_gene: TRBV7-2; j_gene: TRBJ2-1; CDR3aa: CASSSTGLANEQFF